This T cell receptor (beta chain) was found in a study of Tregs in tolerant kidney transplant recipients (dated by TCRdb to the late 2010s). With regard to the full study: Before combined kidney and bone marrow transplantation, this study identified donor-specific regulatory T cells using TCRbeta sequencing and then followed those same cells after transplant. Findings and caveats that apply to the study as a whole: Because only a small number of patients were included, the study had limitations, and the results will need to be validated in larger populations as well as under other immunosuppression protocols. In tolerant patients, the expansion of donor-specific Tregs was greater than global Treg expansion, suggesting that the expansion was antigen-driven rather than nonspecific. Expanding Tregs with activated donor B cells appeared to identify the most biologically relevant and donor-specific TCRbeta repertoire. For some patients, the PCR primers changed as time went on, which meant samples from those patients could not be compared with one another at the nucleotide level. Biological reproducibility was not directly assessed, although technical replication error appeared to be minimal.

This specimen's time point label, interpreted: 6 months after combined kidney and bone marrow transplant. Transplants used related donors with nonmyeloablative bone marrow transplantation; mixed chimerism was transient in the human trials. Thawed PBMCs were FACS-sorted into unstimulated Tregs (CD4+CD25+CD127-), CD4+ non-Tregs (CD4+CD25-), CD4 cells and CD8 cells. The patients were a few recipients of combined kidney and bone marrow transplants from the ITN036ST trial, and samples were available only from these trial subjects. Healthy control blood was processed by Ficoll density gradient to PBMCs and cryopreserved; patient PBMCs were collected before and after transplant. For TCRbeta CDR3 sequencing, genomic DNA was extracted from sorted cells using the QIAGEN DNeasy Blood and Tissue Kit. High-throughput TCRbeta CDR3 sequencing, including PCR amplification with bias correction and internal controls, was performed commercially through immunoSEQ. The paper's data handling went like this. Unique productive TCRbeta sequences were defined by CDR3 nucleotide sequence when primers matched and otherwise by CDR3 amino acid sequence together with Vbeta and Jbeta genes. Sorting error was corrected by removing sequences shared between sorted populations at a frequency ratio of 2:1 or less, and the remaining shared sequences were assigned to the higher population. Donor-reactive sequences were defined as at least 5-fold expanded in CFSE-low cells versus unstimulated cells, with frequency of at least 0.01% in CFSE-low cells. Repertoire divergence was quantified by Jensen-Shannon divergence calculated from the top 100 TCRbeta sequences ranked by frequency. For any sample with multiple sequencing runs, sorting error was corrected in each run separately before the runs were pooled. TCRdb re-hosts the immuneACCESS table, in-frame sequences only. Its copies lack some clones; in the studies checked, an unresolved V gene accounts for under half of them, and the cause for the rest is not known. The V and J calls and the clone size are those of that table, but D and trimming were determined from the DNA. The sample table lists about 64,000 clones, about 90% of them with a count of one. The ten largest clones represent 3.8% of the sample.

On this clone: Its antigen has not been determined. Base qualities were left out, and no much larger clone turns up one base away.

Compared with germline, V lacks 3 bases and J lacks 6 bases; bases without a gene match: 8. The CDR3 holds 16 amino acids from the cysteine to the phenylalanine. The only DNA kept is the CDR3, 48 bases in frame from the first base. According to the germline V gene, CDR1 reads SGHRS and CDR2 reads YFSETQ. The clonotype originates from a human patient who received a combined kidney and bone marrow transplant. Some T cells present after a transplant may be cells of the graft donor. Sample: CD4+ T cells from blood (PBMCs), taken 6 months after the transplant. The chain is made from TRBV5-1 and TRBJ2-1; TRBD2 fits 11 bases in the junction. The CDR3 reads CASSSLTSGRRNEQFF. The DNA sequence is TGCGCCAGCAGCTCTCTAACTAGCGGGAGACGCAATGAGCAGTTCTTC.